This T cell receptor (beta chain) derives from a study of Graves' ophthalmopathy and Graves' hyperthyroidism. Study-wide points: The blood repertoire also included most expanded thyroid clonotypes above 0.001 frequency.

Note on this clonotype: Its specificity is unknown.

Trimming pared 2 bases from V and 3 bases from J, leaving 11 bases between. The germline V gene encodes CDR1 SGHVT and CDR2 SQSDAQ. This CDR3 region has 15 residues. Hyperthyroidism patients were newly diagnosed, ill under 2 months, and aged 18 to 65 years. Ineligible for inclusion were patients with other autoimmune diseases, uncontrolled infections, pregnancy or lactation. RNA transcripts were the source from which TCR beta CDR3 regions were amplified. HTBI-primed first-round RT-PCR preceded second-round multiplex PCR. TCRdb redid the calling of the multiplex PCR reads with MiXCR, one entry per CDR3 protein. The table has over a million distinct CDR3 sequences, about two fifths seen once.

Sample: peripheral blood or thyroid tissue (not recorded which). The gene calls are TRBV7-4 and TRBJ1-5; D is undetermined. This receptor was obtained from an adult man with Graves' hyperthyroidism. The CDR3 sequence: CASSLRVADNQPQHF. The CDR3 DNA follows: TGTGCCAGCAGCTTAAGGGTGGCAGACAATCAGCCCCAGCATTTT.